This T cell receptor (beta chain) is drawn from a study of identical twins. Study outcomes and limitations: Twins' surplus sharing was weaker for beta out-of-frame sequences.

MiXCR was run by TCRdb on the 5' RACE reads, yielding one entry per CDR3 protein. The sample has hundreds of thousands of distinct CDR3 sequences, approximately 18% seen once. In the case of this clonotype: Its specificity is not known.

The data were also submitted as part of a second study, on T cells expressing NK-cell markers. Per that study: TCR beta repertoires came from sorted CD3+CD56+NKG2C+, CD3+CD56+NKG2C- and CD3+CD56-NKG2C+ T cells.

Sequencing used PBMCs. The TCR originated in a young woman in good health.

CDR3 region: CASYPSSPRNEQFF. The CDR3 bases are TGTGCCAGCTACCCCTCGTCACCGAGGAATGAGCAGTTCTTC. The rearrangement uses TRBV6-2 or TRBV6-3 and TRBJ2-1; D call uncertain. CDR1 and CDR2 (germline): MNHEY, SVGEGT. Trimming removed 8 bases from V and 7 bases from J, with 18 bases in between. The CDR3 has 14 amino acids.